The next 21 T cell receptor beta chains were all read from a single sample in a study of cytomegalovirus exposure and HLA in healthy donors (dated 2017 in TCRdb). Library construction relied on the immunoSEQ multiplex PCR assay. For the multiplex PCR, a mixture combining 60 forward primers for TCR Vbeta segments and 13 reverse primers for TCR Jbeta segments was used. Imported from immuneACCESS, the table was reduced by TCRdb to in-frame sequences with V and J called. These copies leave out some clones; in studies compared against another copy, an unresolved V gene accounts for under half, and the cause of the remainder is not known. This sample holds some 94,000 clones; around 77% were observed only once. Over 3% of the sample goes to the ten largest clones. Sequences were obtained from PBMCs. The receptors stem from a man between 40 and 49 years old in good health and CMV-seronegative.

V is TRBV10-2 and J is TRBJ1-2; 7 nucleotides align to TRBD1. The CDR3 has 16 residues. Germline V gene sequence: CDR1 WSHSY, CDR2 SAAADI. The V and J ends lost 6 bases and 1 base, in that order; junction bases with no gene match: 11. The CDR3 reads CASSPGTVRLNYGYTF. For the CDR3, the DNA is TGCGCCAGCAGCCCCGGGACAGTGAGGCTTAACTATGGCTACACCTTC.

The table lists this clone with a few counts. J is TRBJ2-3 and V is TRBV5-6, with D possibly TRBD2 on 5 matching bases. This CDR3 contains 14 residues. Germline assignment: CDR1 SGHDT and CDR2 YYEEEE. Between the trimmed V and J ends, which lost 0 bases and 0 bases, there was a span of 5 bases. The CDR3 region is CASSLGRSTDTQYF. In DNA form, the CDR3 reads TGTGCCAGCAGCTTGGGGAGGAGCACAGATACGCAGTATTTT. Together with reference TRBV5-6 and TRBJ2-3, the CDR3 gives the full variable domain: DAGVTQSPTHLIKTRGQQVTLRCSPKSGHDTVSWYQQALGQGPQFIFQYYEEEERQRGNFPDRFSGHQFPNYSSELNVNALLLGDSALYLCASSLGRSTDTQYFGPGTRLTVL.

The J gene is TRBJ1-6, the V gene TRBV6-5; D possibly corresponds to TRBD1 (5 bases). CDR3 length: 13 amino acids. Trimming removed 6 bases from V and 8 bases from J, with 11 bases in between. Germline V gene lookup returns CDR1 MNHEY and CDR2 SVGAGI. DNA for the CDR3: TGTGCCAGCAGGGTAGACAGCTATTCACCCCTCCACTTT. This gives the protein CASRVDSYSPLHF.

This chain joins TRBV15 and TRBJ2-7; possible D gene TRBD2, 5 bases. The V gene's germline CDR1 is LNHNV and CDR2 YYDKDF (reference sequence). V lost 2 bases and J 4 bases, leaving 12 bases between the germline ends. CDR3 length: 14 residues. The CDR3 DNA reads TGTGCCACCAGCAGATCCTCTAGCCCATACGAGCAGTACTTC. It translates to CATSRSSSPYEQYF.

CDR3 nucleotides: TGTGCCAGCAGTCCCCCGGGGGGGGTAAGCTCCTACAATGAGCAGTTCTTC. Translated: CASSPPGGVSSYNEQFF. The chain employs TRBV9 and TRBJ2-1; 8 bases map to TRBD2. Germline CDR1 SGDLS, CDR2 YYNGEE. The CDR3 has 17 residues. The ends lost 5 bases at V and 0 bases at J; junction bases unmatched: 10.

V is TRBV19 and J is TRBJ2-2, with D possibly TRBD1 on 6 matching bases. V shed 6 bases and J shed 5 bases, with 19 bases lying between them. The CDR3 has 16 amino acids. The V gene's germline CDR1 is LNHDA and CDR2 SQIVND (reference sequence). The CDR3 DNA reads as TGTGCCAGTAGCCGTCCTCCGGGACAAGGGACCGGGGAGCTGTTTTTT. Protein product: CASSRPPGQGTGELFF.

This clone was seen more than once but under ten times. The chain carries TRBV14 and TRBJ1-1; D possibly corresponds to TRBD1 (5 bases). The CDR3 is 15 residues long. Trimming removed 1 base from V and 0 bases from J, with 9 bases in between. From germline, CDR1 is SGHDN and CDR2 FVKESK. The CDR3 here is CASSQVRQLNTEAFF. CDR3 nucleotides: TGTGCCAGCAGCCAAGTCCGACAGTTGAACACTGAAGCTTTCTTT.

The V gene is TRBV11-2, the J gene TRBJ2-5; possible D gene TRBD2, 5 bases. With 4 bases removed from V and 5 bases from J, the gap between germline ends came to 17 bases. This CDR3 has 15 amino acids. The germline gives CDR1 SGHAT, CDR2 FQNNGV. CDR3 sequence: CASSSTIGPRETQYF. Written as DNA, the CDR3 is TGTGCCAGCAGCTCGACTATCGGGCCTCGGGAGACCCAGTACTTC.

V usage is TRBV7-8 and J usage is TRBJ1-1; 10 bases align to TRBD1. V dropped 3 bases and J dropped 11; count of bases not matched to a gene: 12. CDR1 and CDR2 (germline): SGHVS, FQNEAQ. The CDR3 is 15 amino acids. The DNA for the CDR3 is TGTGCCAGCAGCTTTTCCTCCGGGACAGGGGCGGAGGCTTTCTTT. It is translated as CASSFSSGTGAEAFF.

This clone was counted once. The chain has TRBV7-9 and TRBJ2-7, with 11 bases that match TRBD2. With V trimmed by 5 bases and J by 0 bases, 3 bases remained unmatched. The CDR3 consists of 15 residues. Germline V gene data show CDR1 as SEHNR and CDR2 as FQNEAQ (reference sequence). The DNA for the CDR3 is TGTGCCAGCAGCCTGGGACTAGCGGACTCCTACGAGCAGTACTTC. It codes for CASSLGLADSYEQYF.

This clone has just one count. In DNA, the CDR3 is TGTGCCAGCAGCGCCCGAGGGGGGACAGGGAGGACTGAAGCTTTCTTT. Its translation: CASSARGGTGRTEAFF. The chain has TRBV11-2 and TRBJ1-1; 9 nucleotides line up with TRBD1. The CDR3 is 16 amino acids. The germline CDR1 and CDR2 sequences are SGHAT and FQNNGV. Losses at the gene ends were 5 bases for V and 5 bases for J; bases not matched to a gene: 12.

V and J are TRBV15 and TRBJ2-3, with 9 bases aligning to TRBD2. The CDR3 spans 17 residues. The V gene end was trimmed by 0 bases and the J gene end by 4 bases; junction bases not matched to a gene: 8. CDR1 and CDR2 (germline): LNHNV, YYDKDF (reference sequence). CDR3 nucleotides: TGTGCCACCAGCAGAGATCCAGCGGGAGGTTCCGCAGATACGCAGTATTTT. Protein product: CATSRDPAGGSADTQYF.

V gene TRBV20-1 combines with J gene TRBJ1-5; D is unresolved. CDR1 and CDR2 from the germline V gene are DFQATT and SNEGSKA (reference sequence). Between the trimmed V and J ends, which lost 3 bases and 11 bases, there was a span of 11 bases. The CDR3 totals 11 residues. CDR3 bases: TGCAGTGCTAGTTTTGGCACGTCCCAGCATTTT. It is translated as CSASFGTSQHF.

V gene TRBV9 combines with J gene TRBJ2-7, with TRBD1 matching 9 bases. Germline trimming cut 4 bases from V and 2 bases from J; bases unmatched to any gene: 10. Germline lookup yields CDR1 SGDLS and CDR2 YYNGEE. CDR3 length equals 16 residues. CDR3 amino acids: CASSQGTGLSTYEQYF. CDR3 in DNA: TGTGCCAGCAGCCAGGGGACAGGGCTTTCCACCTACGAGCAGTACTTC.

This clone was found once. The chain joins TRBV27 to TRBJ1-1; maybe TRBD1 (6 bases). The CDR3 length is 12 residues. CDR1 is MNHEY, CDR2 SMNVEV, per germline (reference sequence). V was cut by 3 bases and J by 7 bases, with 9 bases left in between. The CDR3 DNA follows: TGTGCCAGCAGTTTTCAAGGGGGTGAAGCTTTCTTT. Protein: CASSFQGGEAFF.

The rearrangement uses TRBV29-1 and TRBJ1-3; 12 bases agree with TRBD1. The CDR3 is 14 residues long. Germline V gives CDR1 SQVTM, CDR2 ANQGSEA. The junction had 4 bases not matched to a gene; V was cut back by 6 bases and J by 4 bases. CDR3 region: CSVRDRGPGNTIYF. CDR3 nucleotides: TGCAGCGTCAGGGACAGGGGGCCCGGAAACACCATATATTTT.

The CDR3 loop is CASSAGQGMGGYTF. CDR3 bases: TGTGCCAGCAGCGCAGGACAGGGAATGGGCGGCTACACCTTC. The chain links TRBV5-6 to TRBJ1-2; 8 nucleotides line up with TRBD1. This CDR3 region has 14 residues. V shed 4 bases and J 8 bases; nucleotides not matched to a gene: 10. Germline V lookup: CDR1 SGHDT, CDR2 YYEEEE.

This sequence joins TRBV18 and TRBJ1-6, with 9 positions matching TRBD1. The CDR3 length is 15 residues. Germline loops: CDR1 KGHSH, CDR2 LQKENI. With V trimmed by 3 bases and J by 9 bases, 6 bases remained unmatched. CDR3 nucleotides: TGTGCCAGCTCACCTGGGGACAGGGCGCCTTCACCCCTCCACTTT. Translation: CASSPGDRAPSPLHF.

This clone was observed a handful of times. The V gene is TRBV15, the J gene TRBJ1-1; possibly TRBD1 for D (6 bases). V lost 0 bases and J 7 bases, leaving 9 bases between the germline ends. This CDR3 comprises 13 residues. Germline CDR1 LNHNV, CDR2 YYDKDF (reference sequence). CDR3 bases: TGTGCCACCAGCAGAGACAGGGGTAATGAAGCTTTCTTT. This encodes CATSRDRGNEAFF.

The chain recombines TRBV5-4 with TRBJ1-1; 7 bases are a match to TRBD1. The germline gives CDR1 SGHNT, CDR2 YYREEE (reference sequence). This CDR3 has 14 amino acids. Trimming at V came to 1 base and at J to 7 bases, leaving 7 bases not matched to a gene. The CDR3 sequence is CASSLPGGPYEAFF. CDR3 coding DNA: TGTGCCAGCAGCTTGCCAGGGGGGCCATATGAAGCTTTCTTT. Full variable domain (outside the CDR3, taken from reference TRBV5-4 and TRBJ1-1): ETGVTQSPTHLIKTRGQQVTLRCSSQSGHNTVSWYQQALGQGPQFIFQYYREEENGRGNFPPRFSGLQFPNYSSELNVNALELDDSALYLCASSLPGGPYEAFFGQGTRLTVV.

V is TRBV18 and J is TRBJ2-3; D possibly corresponds to TRBD2 (5 bases). Trimming removed 0 bases from V and 0 bases from J, with 13 bases in between. Germline assignment: CDR1 KGHSH and CDR2 LQKENI. This CDR3 comprises 17 residues. DNA for the CDR3: TGTGCCAGCTCACCACCTTCAGCAGGACTTAGCACAGATACGCAGTATTTT. This sequence encodes CASSPPSAGLSTDTQYF. The full variable domain, completed using reference TRBV18 and TRBJ2-3, is NAGVMQNPRHLVRRRGQEARLRCSPMKGHSHVYWYRQLPEEGLKFMVYLQKENIIDESGMPKERFSAEFPKEGPSILRIQQVVRGDSAAYFCASSPPSAGLSTDTQYFGPGTRLTVL.